This record looks at one T cell receptor (beta chain) sequence and its context. What it recognizes is unknown. The data were obtained in a study of shared clonotypes between healthy human individuals. Germline V gene lookup returns CDR1 SGHTA and CDR2 FQGNSA. V lost 4 bases to trimming and J lost 1 base; unmatched junction nucleotides: 5. This CDR3 comprises 15 residues. Study-level results: Donor clonotype sharing was expected to depend on sequencing depth.

Genomic DNA of every subset was divided equally among multiple immunoSEQ plates. Per the study methods: Junction-only immunoSEQ data arrived without quality scores, meaning filtering differed. Some clones are missing from TCRdb's copy, which holds only in-frame ones; the method was immunoSEQ multiplex PCR. The V and J calls and clone size come from that table; D and trimming were worked out from the DNA. This sample carries hundreds of thousands of clones, around 78% of them seen once, and the ten largest clones take about 12%. This TCR came from a woman aged 40 to 50 in good health. Some clones in this sample may be carry-over from other donors' samples. What was sequenced was PBMCs. This chain links TRBV7-2 with TRBJ1-1; TRBD1 aligns across 8 bases. CDR3 nucleotides: TGTGCCAGCAGCTCCTGGACAGGGCCGAACACTGAAGCTTTCTTT. Translating it yields CASSSWTGPNTEAFF.